This entry lists 9 T cell receptor beta chains sequenced from one sample in a study of early T cells in non-severe SARS-CoV-2 infection. TCRdb itself ran the 5' RACE reads through MiXCR, one entry per CDR3 protein. The repertoire includes fewer than 50,000 distinct CDR3 sequences, approximately 12% of them detected once, and 16% sits in the top ten. Input material: whole blood. These receptors all stem from an adult who was a healthcare worker with PCR-confirmed SARS-CoV-2 infection or an uninfected control (not recorded which).

This clonotype occurred many times. The chain carries TRBV11-2 and TRBJ1-1; 9 bases align to TRBD1. Trimming took 2 bases from V and 0 from J; bases not matched to a gene: 13. The CDR3 is made up of 19 amino acids. Germline V CDR1 and CDR2: SGHAT, FQNNGV. The CDR3 loop is CASSLRHPGQGNLNTEAFF. CDR3 coding DNA: TGTGCCAGCAGCTTACGTCATCCAGGACAGGGGAATCTGAACACTGAAGCTTTCTTT. Together with reference TRBV11-2 and TRBJ1-1, the CDR3 gives the full variable domain: EAGVAQSPRYKIIEKRQSVAFWCNPISGHATLYWYQQILGQGPKLLIQFQNNGVVDDSQLPKDRFSAERLKGVDSTLKIQPAKLEDSAVYLCASSLRHPGQGNLNTEAFFGQGTRLTVV.

This clonotype was seen a handful of times. The CDR3: CASSGGGHEQFF. In DNA, the CDR3 is TGTGCCAGCAGCGGAGGGGGCCATGAGCAGTTCTTC. V is TRBV11-3 and J is TRBJ2-1; weak D call: TRBD1 (7 bases). This CDR3 is built from 12 residues. Germline V lookup: CDR1 SGHNT, CDR2 YENEEA. V was pared by 5 bases and J by 8 bases, with 10 bases between.

This clonotype was observed at least ten times. The rearrangement uses TRBV6-1 and TRBJ2-7; unclear D gene. Germline V gives CDR1 MNHNS, CDR2 SASEGT. This CDR3 has 13 residues. The V end was cut by 11 bases, the J end by 0 bases, with 14 bases between. CDR3 sequence (DNA): TGTGCCGGCGCATCGCTAAGCTCCTACGAGCAGTACTTC. Translating gives CAGASLSSYEQYF.

The genes are TRBV19 and TRBJ2-5; TRBD1 matches at 7 bases. Germline CDR1 and CDR2: LNHDA and SQIVND (reference sequence). V shed 6 bases, J shed 2 bases, and the junction held 12 bases outside the gene matches. The CDR3 totals 16 residues. CDR3 sequence reads: CASSRTGGAGQETQYF. CDR3 sequence (DNA): TGTGCCAGTAGCCGGACAGGCGGCGCTGGACAAGAGACCCAGTACTTC.

The V call is TRBV7-6, the J call TRBJ1-6; 9 bases map to TRBD1. Germline trimming cut 5 bases from V and 10 bases from J; bases unmatched to any gene: 9. The CDR3 covers 15 residues. Germline assignment: CDR1 SGHVS and CDR2 FNYEAQ. The CDR3, as DNA: TGTGCCAGCAGCCGACTACAGGGGGCCGACTCACCCCTCCACTTT. Its protein is CASSRLQGADSPLHF.

This clonotype was detected ten times or more. The rearrangement uses TRBV11-2 and TRBJ1-2; the match to TRBD1 covers 11 bases. Germline V gene lookup returns CDR1 SGHAT and CDR2 FQNNGV. J was trimmed by 8 bases and V by 5 bases; bases with no gene match: 4. This CDR3 contains 13 residues. The CDR3 here is CASSLDRGRGYTF. The CDR3 DNA reads as TGTGCCAGCAGCCTGGACAGGGGGCGAGGCTACACCTTC.

Remarks on this clonotype: Sequence at one end of the junction differs from germline and may be a read error. In nucleotides, the CDR3 is TGTGGTTTACCGGGACAGGGTGCATTAGATCCTGAAAAACTGTTTTTT. The encoded protein is CGLPGQGALDPEKLFF. The rearrangement links TRBV20-1 to TRBJ1-4; 9 bases are shared with TRBD1. CDR3 length: 16 residues. Germline assignment: CDR1 DFQATT and CDR2 SNEGSKA (reference sequence).

This clonotype was counted at least ten times. This rearrangement joins TRBV27 to TRBJ1-1; D not resolved. V was trimmed by 2 bases and J by 7 bases, leaving 14 bases between them. CDR3 length equals 14 residues. Per germline, CDR1 MNHEY and CDR2 SMNVEV (reference sequence). The CDR3 DNA reads as TGTGCCAGCAGTTTACAAAACGGAGCAGTTGAAGCTTTCTTT. Its translation: CASSLQNGAVEAFF.

The V call is TRBV10-1, the J call TRBJ2-7; D is perhaps TRBD1 (5 bases). Germline loops: CDR1 WNHNN, CDR2 SYGVQD (reference sequence). CDR3 length equals 13 residues. V gave up 1 base and J gave up 6 bases, with 10 bases separating them. The CDR3 loop is CASSELRGSEQYF. DNA of the CDR3: TGCGCCAGCAGTGAGTTAAGGGGTTCCGAGCAGTACTTC.